Below, 4 T cell receptor beta chains from the same sample are listed, as sequenced in a study of T cell responses to AZD1222 COVID-19 vaccine. TCRdb's copy holds only in-frame clones and misses some; the assay was immunoSEQ multiplex PCR. Found here are roughly 150,000 clones, more than 70% of them singletons; the top ten hold roughly 5.5%. This material consisted of peripheral blood, taken on day 0 of AZD1222 vaccination. These receptors were taken from an adult in good health.

The V and J genes are TRBV5-1 and TRBJ1-2; weak D call: TRBD1 (6 bases). The V gene lost 0 bases and the J gene lost 4 bases, with 16 bases spanning the gap. Germline V lookup: CDR1 SGHRS, CDR2 YFSETQ. The CDR3 is 16 amino acids. The CDR3 sequence is CASSLGSPGGSYGYTF. In DNA, the CDR3 is TGCGCCAGCAGCTTGGGTTCCCCGGGGGGCAGCTATGGCTACACCTTC.

This chain uses TRBV5-6 with TRBJ1-2; D call uncertain. CDR1 is SGHDT, CDR2 YYEEEE, per germline. The V end was cut by 0 bases, the J end by 2 bases, with 5 bases between. CDR3 length equals 13 residues. The CDR3 is CASSLGQNYGYTF. The CDR3 DNA follows: TGTGCCAGCAGCTTGGGACAAAACTATGGCTACACCTTC.

The chain recombines TRBV6-2 or TRBV6-3 with TRBJ2-1, with TRBD1 identical over 7 bases. V shed 5 bases and J 4 bases; nucleotides not matched to a gene: 5. The length of the CDR3 is 14 residues. Germline CDR1 reads MNHEY; CDR2 reads SVGEGT. This CDR3 is CASSRDSRYNEQFF. DNA for the CDR3: TGTGCCAGCAGTCGGGACAGCAGATACAATGAGCAGTTCTTC.

This sequence joins TRBV18 and TRBJ2-7; D gene unclear. The CDR3 is 13 amino acids. The V gene lost 3 bases and the J gene lost 4 bases, with 10 bases spanning the gap. CDR1 and CDR2 from the germline V gene are KGHSH and LQKENI. The CDR3 here is CASSPATDYEQYF. CDR3 coding DNA: TGTGCCAGCTCACCTGCGACGGATTACGAGCAGTACTTC.